This is a list of T cell receptor beta chains from one sample in a study of beta chain features in type 1 diabetes. The table came from immunoSEQ multiplex PCR; TCRdb's copy has only in-frame clones and leaves some out. This sample has 350,000 or so clones; around 19% occur once, and the top ten carry around 0.044%. Sequencing was done on a sample of naive CD4+ T cells from blood. The receptors come from a woman between 18 and 29 years old in good health. Each CDR3 is given with its conserved first and last residue. The D gene is left open where the match is weak. Clone size, where shown, is once, few, many, or a class for clones that have expanded.

TRBV9	TRBD1	TRBJ2-5	few	TGTGCCAGCAGCCCTAGACAGGGGCAAGAGACCCAGTACTTC	CASSPRQGQETQYF
TRBV14	TRBD1	TRBJ2-5	NA	TGTGCCAGCAGCCAAGCGGGACAGATACAAGAGACCCAGTACTTC	CASSQAGQIQETQYF
TRBV28	TRBD2	TRBJ2-4	few	TGTGCCAGCAGTTTTGCACTAGCGGAAAACATTCAGTACTTC	CASSFALAENIQYF
TRBV9	TRBD1	TRBJ2-7	NA	TGTGCCAGCAGCGAGGGGACAGGGTCTCCCTACGAGCAGTACTTC	CASSEGTGSPYEQYF
TRBV30	TRBD2	TRBJ2-3	few	TGTGCCTGGACCTTGGGGGGGGATACGCAGTATTTT	CAWTLGGDTQYF
TRBV30	NA	TRBJ1-4	NA	TGTGCCTGGACAGTAACTAATGAAAAACTGTTTTTT	CAWTVTNEKLFF
TRBV9	NA	TRBJ2-2	NA	TGTGCCAGCAGCGTGGGGGGGCAGGACGGGGAGCTGTTTTTT	CASSVGGQDGELFF
TRBV4-1	TRBD1	TRBJ2-3	NA	TGCGCCAGCAGCCAACCCTACAGGGGTTACACAGATACGCAGTATTTT	CASSQPYRGYTDTQYF
TRBV7-2	NA	TRBJ1-1	few	TGTGCCAGCAGCTTAGGCCCAGGGATCACTGAAGCTTTCTTT	CASSLGPGITEAFF
TRBV18	NA	TRBJ2-3	few	TGTGCCAGCTCACCAGCCCCAGGCACAGATACGCAGTATTTT	CASSPAPGTDTQYF
TRBV25-1	TRBD2	TRBJ2-1	NA	TGTGCCAGCACTCCAAGACTAGCCGGGGGCTACAATGAGCAGTTCTTC	CASTPRLAGGYNEQFF
TRBV18	NA	TRBJ2-7	NA	TGTGCCAGCTCACCACCGCAGTCGTCCAACGAGCAGTACTTC	CASSPPQSSNEQYF
TRBV6-6	TRBD2	TRBJ2-1	few	TGTGCCAGCAGCCTCTCGGCTAGCGGGAGGGACAATGAGCAGTTCTTC	CASSLSASGRDNEQFF
TRBV4-3	TRBD1	TRBJ1-5	few	TGCGCCAGCAGCGAGCACGGACAGGCATTAATTCAGCCCCAGCATTTT	CASSEHGQALIQPQHF
TRBV7-9	NA	TRBJ2-3	few	TGTGCCACCTCCCCCCGCACAGATACGCAGTATTTT	CATSPRTDTQYF